Listed below are T cell receptor beta chains from one sample, sequenced in a study of blood T cell repertoires in COVID-19. Assay: immunoSEQ multiplex PCR; the TCRdb copy retains only in-frame clones and omits some. The sample yields 95,000 to 100,000 clones, 75% to 90% seen once. The specimen was peripheral blood. These TCRs come from a man older than 75 with acute or convalescent COVID-19. Both conserved end residues are part of each CDR3. The D gene is left open where the match is weak. Only part of the rows carry a size: once, few, many, or a class if the clone is expanded.

V	size	J	D	DNA	CDR3
TRBV7-9	once	TRBJ1-1	-	TGTGTCGCTACGGACCCAGGACGCGGGGTGAACACTGAAGCTTTCTTT	CVATDPGRGVNTEAFF
TRBV18	-	TRBJ1-2	-	TGTGCCAGCTCGTCAGACAGAAGCTATGGCTACACCTTC	CASSSDRSYGYTF
TRBV7-2	-	TRBJ1-2	TRBD1	TGTGCCAGCAGCCCGCCGACAGGGTACTATGGCTACACCTTC	CASSPPTGYYGYTF
TRBV19	few	TRBJ1-5	-	TGTGCCACCTCTCGACAACCCAATCAGCCCCAGCATTTT	CATSRQPNQPQHF
TRBV5-4	-	TRBJ2-3	TRBD2	TGTGCCAGCAGCTTGAGTAACGGGAGGGCCACAGATACGCAGTATTTT	CASSLSNGRATDTQYF
TRBV5-4	-	TRBJ1-2	-	TGTGCCAGCAGTTTGGACCCCACCCAGGGGTTGGGCTATGGCTACACCTTC	CASSLDPTQGLGYGYTF
TRBV11-2	-	TRBJ2-1	-	TGTGCCAGCAGCCCCCTAGCCCAGGCATACAATGAGCAGTTCTTC	CASSPLAQAYNEQFF
TRBV5-1	-	TRBJ1-1	-	TGCGCCAGCAGCTTAACCGGGACAAGGAACACTGAAGCTTTCTTT	CASSLTGTRNTEAFF
TRBV6-5	-	TRBJ2-5	TRBD2	TGTGCCAGCAGTTACTCACATGGGGGGGGTGGAGAGACCCAGTACTTC	CASSYSHGGGGETQYF
TRBV18	-	TRBJ2-2	TRBD2	TGTGCCAGCTCACCCCTAGCGGGGACGGGGACCGGGGAGCTGTTTTTT	CASSPLAGTGTGELFF